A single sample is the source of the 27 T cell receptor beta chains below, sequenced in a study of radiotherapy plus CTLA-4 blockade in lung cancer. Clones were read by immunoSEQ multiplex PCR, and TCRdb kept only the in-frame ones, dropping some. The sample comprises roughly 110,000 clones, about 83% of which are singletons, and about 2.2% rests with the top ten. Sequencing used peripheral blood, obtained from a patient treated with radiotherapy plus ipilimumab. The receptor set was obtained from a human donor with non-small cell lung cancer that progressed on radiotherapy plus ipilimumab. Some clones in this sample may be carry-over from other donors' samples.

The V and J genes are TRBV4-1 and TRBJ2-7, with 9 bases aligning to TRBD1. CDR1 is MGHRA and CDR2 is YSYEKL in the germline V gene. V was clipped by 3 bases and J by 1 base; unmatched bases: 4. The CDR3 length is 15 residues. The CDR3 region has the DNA TGCGCCAGCAGCCACCGGGACAGGGCTTCCTACGAGCAGTACTTC. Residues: CASSHRDRASYEQYF.

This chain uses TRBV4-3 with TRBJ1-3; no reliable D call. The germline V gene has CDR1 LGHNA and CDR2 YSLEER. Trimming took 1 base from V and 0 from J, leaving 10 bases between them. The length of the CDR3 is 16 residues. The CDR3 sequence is CASSQVTRSSGNTIYF. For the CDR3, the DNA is TGCGCCAGCAGCCAAGTCACACGGAGCTCTGGAAACACCATATATTTT.

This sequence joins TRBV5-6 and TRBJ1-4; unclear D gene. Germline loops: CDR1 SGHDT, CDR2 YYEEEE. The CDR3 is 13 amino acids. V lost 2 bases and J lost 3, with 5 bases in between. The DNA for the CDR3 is TGTGCCAGCAGCTTACGGCCTAATGAAAAACTGTTTTTT. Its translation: CASSLRPNEKLFF.

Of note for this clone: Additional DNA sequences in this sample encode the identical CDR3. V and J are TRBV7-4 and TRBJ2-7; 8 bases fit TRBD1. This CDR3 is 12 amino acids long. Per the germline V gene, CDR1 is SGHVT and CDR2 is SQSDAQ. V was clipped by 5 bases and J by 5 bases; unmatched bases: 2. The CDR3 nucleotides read TGTGCCAGCAGCCCGACAGGGGACGAGCAGTACTTC. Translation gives CASSPTGDEQYF. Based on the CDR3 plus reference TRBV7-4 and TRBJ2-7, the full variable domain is GAGVSQSPRYKVAKRGRDVALRCDSISGHVTLYWYRQTLGQGSEVLTYSQSDAQRDKSGRPSGRFSAERPERSVSTLKIQRTEQGDSAVYLCASSPTGDEQYFGPGTRLTVT.

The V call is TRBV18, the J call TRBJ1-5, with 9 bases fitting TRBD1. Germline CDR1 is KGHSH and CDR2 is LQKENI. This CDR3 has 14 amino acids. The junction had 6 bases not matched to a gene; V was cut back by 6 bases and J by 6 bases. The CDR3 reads CASSRDRESQPQHF. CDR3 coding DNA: TGTGCCAGCTCTCGGGACAGGGAAAGTCAGCCCCAGCATTTT.

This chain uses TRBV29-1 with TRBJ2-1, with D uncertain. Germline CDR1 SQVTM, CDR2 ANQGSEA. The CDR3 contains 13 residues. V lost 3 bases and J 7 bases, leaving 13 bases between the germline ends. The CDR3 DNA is TGCAGCGTTGATCGTACCAGTGAGAATGAGCAGTTCTTC. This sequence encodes CSVDRTSENEQFF.

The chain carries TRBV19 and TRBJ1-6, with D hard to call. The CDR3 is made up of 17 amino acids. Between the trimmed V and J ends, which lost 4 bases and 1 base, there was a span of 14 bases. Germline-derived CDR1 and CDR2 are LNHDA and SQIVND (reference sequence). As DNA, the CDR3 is TGTGCCAGTAGTACGGGCCCAAGGAGGTCCTATAATTCACCCCTCCACTTT. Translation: CASSTGPRRSYNSPLHF.

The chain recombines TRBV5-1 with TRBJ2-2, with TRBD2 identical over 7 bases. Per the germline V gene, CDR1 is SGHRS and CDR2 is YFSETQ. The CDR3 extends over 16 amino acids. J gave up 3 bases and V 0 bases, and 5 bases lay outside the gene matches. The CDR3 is CASSLEPAGHTGELFF. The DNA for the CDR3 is TGCGCCAGCAGCTTGGAGCCAGCGGGGCACACCGGGGAGCTGTTTTTT.

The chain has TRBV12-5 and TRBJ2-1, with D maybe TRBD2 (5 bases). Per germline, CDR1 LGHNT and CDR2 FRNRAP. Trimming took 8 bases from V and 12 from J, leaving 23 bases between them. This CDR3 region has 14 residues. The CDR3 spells CASQGGSAGVAQFF. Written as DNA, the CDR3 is TGTGCTAGTCAAGGTGGTTCCGCCGGGGTAGCGCAGTTCTTC.

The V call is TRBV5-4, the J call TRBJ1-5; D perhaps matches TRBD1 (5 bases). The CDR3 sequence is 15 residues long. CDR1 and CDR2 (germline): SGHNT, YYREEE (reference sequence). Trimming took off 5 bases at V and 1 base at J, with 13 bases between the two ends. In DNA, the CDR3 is TGTGCCAGCAGGATAACGGGGGGAAGCAATCAGCCCCAGCATTTT. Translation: CASRITGGSNQPQHF.

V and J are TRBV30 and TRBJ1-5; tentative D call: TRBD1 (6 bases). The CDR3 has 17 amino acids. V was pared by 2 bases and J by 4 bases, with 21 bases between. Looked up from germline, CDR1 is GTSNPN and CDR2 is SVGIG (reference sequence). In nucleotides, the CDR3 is TGTGCCTGGAGTACACTTCCCGGACAGCTTCTAAATCAGCCCCAGCATTTT. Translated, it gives CAWSTLPGQLLNQPQHF.

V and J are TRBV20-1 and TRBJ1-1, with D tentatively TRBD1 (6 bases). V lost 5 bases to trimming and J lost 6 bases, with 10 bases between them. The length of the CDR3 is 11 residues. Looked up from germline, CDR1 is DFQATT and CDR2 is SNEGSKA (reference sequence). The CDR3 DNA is TGCAGTGCTCACAGGGACGCTGAAGCTTTCTTT. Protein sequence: CSAHRDAEAFF.

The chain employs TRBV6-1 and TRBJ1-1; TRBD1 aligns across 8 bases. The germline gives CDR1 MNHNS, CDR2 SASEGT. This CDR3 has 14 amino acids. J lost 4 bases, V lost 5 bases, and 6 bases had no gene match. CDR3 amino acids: CASSLWDRITEAFF. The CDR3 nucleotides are TGTGCCAGCAGTCTGTGGGACAGGATCACTGAAGCTTTCTTT.

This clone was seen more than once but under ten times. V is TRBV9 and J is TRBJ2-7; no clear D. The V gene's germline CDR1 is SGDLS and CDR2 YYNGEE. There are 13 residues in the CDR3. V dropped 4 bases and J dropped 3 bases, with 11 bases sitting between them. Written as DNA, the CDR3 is TGTGCCAGCAGCCGGCAGGACCTCTACGAGCAGTACTTC. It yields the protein CASSRQDLYEQYF.

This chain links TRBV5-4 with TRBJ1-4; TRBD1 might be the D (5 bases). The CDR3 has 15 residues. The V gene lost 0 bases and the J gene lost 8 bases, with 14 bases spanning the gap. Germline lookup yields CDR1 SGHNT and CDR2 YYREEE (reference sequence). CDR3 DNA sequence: TGTGCCAGCAGCTTGGGGACATCAGGAAACGAAAAACTGTTTTTT. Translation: CASSLGTSGNEKLFF.

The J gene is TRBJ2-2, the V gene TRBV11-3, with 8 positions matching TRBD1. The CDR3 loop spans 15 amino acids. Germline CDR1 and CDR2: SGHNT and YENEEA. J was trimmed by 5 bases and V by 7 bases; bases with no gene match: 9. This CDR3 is CASTFDRGGTGELFF. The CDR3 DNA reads TGTGCCAGCACCTTCGACAGGGGCGGGACCGGGGAGCTGTTTTTT.

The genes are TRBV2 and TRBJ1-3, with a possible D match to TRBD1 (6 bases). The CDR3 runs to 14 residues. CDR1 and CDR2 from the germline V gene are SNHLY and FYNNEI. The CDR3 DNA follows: TGTACCGTCAGCGGGCAGGGGATAGGAAACACCATATATTTT. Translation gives CTVSGQGIGNTIYF.

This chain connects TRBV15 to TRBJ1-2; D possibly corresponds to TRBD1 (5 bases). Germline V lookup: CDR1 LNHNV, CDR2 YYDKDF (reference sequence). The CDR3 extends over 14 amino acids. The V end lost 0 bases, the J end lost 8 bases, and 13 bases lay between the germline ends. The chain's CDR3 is CATSREGHGGGYTF. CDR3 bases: TGTGCCACCAGCAGAGAAGGACACGGCGGAGGCTACACCTTC.

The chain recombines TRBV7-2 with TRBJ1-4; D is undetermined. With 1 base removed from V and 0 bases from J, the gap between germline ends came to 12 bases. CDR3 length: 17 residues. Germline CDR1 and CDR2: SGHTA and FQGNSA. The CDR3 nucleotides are TGTGCCAGCAGCTTAGGTGGGCGCGGGACAACTAATGAAAAACTGTTTTTT. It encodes CASSLGGRGTTNEKLFF.

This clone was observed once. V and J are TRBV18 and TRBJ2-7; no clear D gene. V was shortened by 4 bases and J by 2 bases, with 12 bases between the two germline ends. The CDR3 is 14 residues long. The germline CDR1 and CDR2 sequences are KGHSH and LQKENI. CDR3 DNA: TGTGCCAGCTCACGGGCTGACAAGCCCTACGAGCAGTACTTC. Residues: CASSRADKPYEQYF.

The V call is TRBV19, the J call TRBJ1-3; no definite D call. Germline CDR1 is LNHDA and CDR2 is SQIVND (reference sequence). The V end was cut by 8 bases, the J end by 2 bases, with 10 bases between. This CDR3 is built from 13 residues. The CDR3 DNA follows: TGTGCCAGTGAAGGTCTGGCTGGAAACACCATATATTTT. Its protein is CASEGLAGNTIYF. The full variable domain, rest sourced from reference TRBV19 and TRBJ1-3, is DGGITQSPKYLFRKEGQNVTLSCEQNLNHDAMYWYRQDPGQGLRLIYYSQIVNDFQKGDIAEGYSVSREKKESFPLTVTSAQKNPTAFYLCASEGLAGNTIYFGEGSWLTVV.

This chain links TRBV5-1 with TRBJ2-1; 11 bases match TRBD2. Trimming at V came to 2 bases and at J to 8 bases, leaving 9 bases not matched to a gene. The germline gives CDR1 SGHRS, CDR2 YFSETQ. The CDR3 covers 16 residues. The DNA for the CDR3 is TGCGCCAGCAGCTTCTTAGCGGGGGGGCCTCGGTATGAGCAGTTCTTC. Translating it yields CASSFLAGGPRYEQFF.

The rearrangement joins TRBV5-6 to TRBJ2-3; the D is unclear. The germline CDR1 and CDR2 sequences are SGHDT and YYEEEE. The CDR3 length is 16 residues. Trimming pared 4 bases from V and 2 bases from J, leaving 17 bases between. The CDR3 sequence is CASSGTGLRNTDTQYF. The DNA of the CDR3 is TGTGCCAGCAGCGGAACTGGCTTACGAAACACAGATACGCAGTATTTT.

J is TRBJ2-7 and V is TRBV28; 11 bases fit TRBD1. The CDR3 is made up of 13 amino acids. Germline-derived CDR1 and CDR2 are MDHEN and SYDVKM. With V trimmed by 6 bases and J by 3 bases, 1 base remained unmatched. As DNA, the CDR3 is TGTGCCAGCAGGGACAGGGGGCGCTACGAGCAGTACTTC. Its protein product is CASRDRGRYEQYF.

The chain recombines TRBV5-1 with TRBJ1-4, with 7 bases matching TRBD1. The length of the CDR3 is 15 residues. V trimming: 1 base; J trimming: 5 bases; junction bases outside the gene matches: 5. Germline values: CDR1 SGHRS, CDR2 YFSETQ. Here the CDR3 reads CASSLRQGQNEKLFF. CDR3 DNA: TGCGCCAGCAGCTTGCGACAGGGACAAAATGAAAAACTGTTTTTT. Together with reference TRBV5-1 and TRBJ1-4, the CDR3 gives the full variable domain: KAGVTQTPRYLIKTRGQQVTLSCSPISGHRSVSWYQQTPGQGLQFLFEYFSETQRNKGNFPGRFSGRQFSNSRSEMNVSTLELGDSALYLCASSLRQGQNEKLFFGSGTQLSVL.

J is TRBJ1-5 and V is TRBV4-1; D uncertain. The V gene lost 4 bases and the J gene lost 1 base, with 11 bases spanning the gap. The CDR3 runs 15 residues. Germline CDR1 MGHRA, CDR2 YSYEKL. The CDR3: CASSPAGRSNQPQHF. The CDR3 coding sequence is TGCGCCAGCAGCCCAGCGGGCAGGAGCAATCAGCCCCAGCATTTT.

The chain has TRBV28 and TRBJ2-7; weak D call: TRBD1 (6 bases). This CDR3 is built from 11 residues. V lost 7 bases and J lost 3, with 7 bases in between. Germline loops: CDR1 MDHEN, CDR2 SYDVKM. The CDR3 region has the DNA TGTGCCAGCAAGGGGGACTACGAGCAGTACTTC. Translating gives CASKGDYEQYF. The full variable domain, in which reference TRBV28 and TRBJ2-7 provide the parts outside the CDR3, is DVKVTQSSRYLVKRTGEKVFLECVQDMDHENMFWYRQDPGLGLRLIYFSYDVKMKEKGDIPEGYSVSREKKERFSLILESASTNQTSMYLCASKGDYEQYFGPGTRLTVT.